This T cell receptor (beta chain) was recorded in a study of cytomegalovirus exposure and HLA in healthy donors. Trimming pared 4 bases from V and 0 bases from J, leaving 14 bases between. The CDR3 runs to 15 residues. From germline, CDR1 is SGDLS and CDR2 YYNGEE. These donors were members of the 120-subject validation cohort, a group separate from the approximately 700-subject first cohort. Details on this clone: The target antigen is unknown.

Data came from immunoSEQ multiplex PCR; TCRdb stores just in-frame clones and leaves some out. Seen here are more than 250,000 clones, 87% observed once, and the top ten hold approximately 1.1%. Study-level points and caveats: Accounts indicate the classifier identified cytomegalovirus status with strong specificity and sensitivity.

V usage is TRBV9 and J usage is TRBJ2-7, with D possibly matching TRBD2 (5 bases). Sequencing was performed on PBMCs. This TCR was sampled from a woman in her 30s in good health and CMV-seropositive. The CDR3 DNA is TGTGCCAGCAGCCCACGGCCGGGATACTCCTACGAGCAGTACTTC. Translation gives CASSPRPGYSYEQYF.